What follows are 8 T cell receptor beta chains derived from one specimen sequenced in a study of tumor and adjacent non-tumor tissue in lung cancer. The library came from three nested PCR rounds adapted from ARM-PCR protocols. From the multiplex PCR reads, TCRdb called clonotypes with MiXCR, one entry per CDR3 protein. The sample shows about 90,000 distinct CDR3 sequences, 76% of them seen only once. No cell sorting was done before RNA was extracted from the tissue. More than 3 cm separated this lung sample from the edge of the tumor. Source material: distant non-tumor lung tissue. These receptors were taken from a woman aged 50 to 65 with non-small cell lung cancer.

This chain uses TRBV10-3 with TRBJ2-4; tentative D call: TRBD2 (6 bases). V was cut by 0 bases and J by 12 bases, with 30 bases left in between. The length of the CDR3 is 19 residues. Per germline, CDR1 ENHRY and CDR2 SYGVKD. The CDR3 DNA reads as TGTGCCATCAGTGAGTCGGGGGGACTGGCGGCACTAGCCAAAACCACTCAGTACTTC. Translating it yields CAISESGGLAALAKTTQYF.

Regarding this clonotype: Germline and junction disagree at one end, which may indicate a read error. This chain links TRBV12-3 or TRBV12-4 with TRBJ2-2; 10 bases map to TRBD2. The CDR3 extends over 15 amino acids. The DNA of the CDR3 is TGTGCCAGCAGCTGGACTAGCGGAAACATCGGGGAGCTGTTTTTT. This encodes CASSWTSGNIGELFF.

Comment on this clonotype: A much larger clone differs by one base, so this may be a read error. Since the CDR3 does not end with the conserved phenylalanine or tryptophan, this likely comes from a read error. The chain employs TRBV2 and TRBJ2-1, with unresolved D. Germline CDR1 SNHLY, CDR2 FYNNEI. The length of the CDR3 is 14 residues. Trimming cost V 4 bases and J 5 bases, with 12 bases left between them. The CDR3 region is CASSADQNNNEQFI. In DNA form, the CDR3 reads TGTGCCAGCAGTGCGGACCAGAATAACAATGAGCAGTTCATC.

About this clonotype itself: The conserved phenylalanine or tryptophan normally closing the CDR3 is absent here, so this likely arose from a read error. V gene TRBV29-1 combines with J gene TRBJ2-7; 10 positions match TRBD1. J gave up 7 bases and V 2 bases, and 14 bases lay outside the gene matches. This CDR3 is built from 16 residues. The germline gives CDR1 SQVTM, CDR2 ANQGSEA. The CDR3 region is CSVEPHGTGDIREQYI. CDR3 nucleotide sequence: TGCAGCGTTGAACCCCACGGGACAGGGGATATTAGGGAGCAGTACATC.

This clonotype was seen only once. CDR3 in amino acids: CASTSHGGSDTQYF. The CDR3 DNA is TGTGCCAGCACCTCTCACGGGGGGTCGGATACGCAGTATTTT. The chain employs TRBV28 and TRBJ2-3, with 7 bases that match TRBD2. J gave up 6 bases and V 7 bases, and 10 bases lay outside the gene matches. CDR3 size: 14 residues. The germline V gene has CDR1 MDHEN and CDR2 SYDVKM.

For this clonotype: Its ends do not fully match the called genes, so a read error is possible. The gene calls are TRBV4-1 and TRBJ2-7; D is perhaps TRBD1 (5 bases). Germline V gene sequence: CDR1 MGHRA, CDR2 YSYEKL. The CDR3 has 15 amino acids. The CDR3 loop is CASSQSLTDSYEQYF. The CDR3 DNA reads TGCGCGAGCAGCCAATCCCTGACAGACTCCTACGAACAGTACTTC.

With regard to this clonotype: A read error may account for a junction end that differs from germline. The V call is TRBV6-2 or TRBV6-3, the J call TRBJ2-1; D is undetermined. Judging by the DNA end, TRBJ2-7 fits better; the J call may be wrong. Germline CDR1 reads MNHEY; CDR2 reads SVGEGT. The CDR3 covers 13 residues. The CDR3 sequence: CVSSLVPYNEQYF. The CDR3 DNA is TGTGTCAGCAGTTTAGTCCCTTACAATGAGCAGTACTTC.

Turning to this clonotype: A junction boundary mismatches the germline segment, possibly from a read error. V is TRBV6-1 and J is TRBJ1-1; 7 nucleotides align to TRBD1. Germline lookup yields CDR1 MNHNS and CDR2 SASEGT. CDR3 length: 13 residues. DNA of the CDR3: TGTGTCAGCTTGGGACGGTGGGACAGTGAAGCTTTCTTT. The encoded protein is CVSLGRWDSEAFF.